This T cell receptor (beta chain) was recovered during a study of blood T cell repertoires in COVID-19. Assay used: immunoSEQ multiplex PCR; TCRdb lists only in-frame clones, some missing. The data show some 250,000 clones, roughly 80% seen once. The germline V gene encodes CDR1 SGHTA and CDR2 FQGNSA. The CDR3 loop spans 16 amino acids. V lost 2 bases and J 8 bases, leaving 21 bases between the germline ends. The J gene is TRBJ1-2, the V gene TRBV7-2; D ambiguous. Source material: peripheral blood. The sequence was obtained from an elderly woman with acute or convalescent COVID-19. In DNA, the CDR3 is TGTGCCAGCAGCTTAACCCCGGTGGCATTCGAGGGCGGCTACACCTTC. Translating it yields CASSLTPVAFEGGYTF.